This T cell receptor (beta chain) was captured in a study of CD8+ T cells in alopecia areata (dated by TCRdb to the late 2010s). As for the study more broadly: Skin from C3H/HeJ donors aged about 6-13 months with spontaneous alopecia was grafted onto female C3H/HeJ recipients aged roughly 6-10 weeks. Scalp clonality was compared among normal scalp (n=4), patchy alopecia areata scalp (n=8), and alopecia totalis/universalis scalp (n=8). immunoSEQ multiplex PCR using 35 Vbeta forward primers and 13 Jbeta reverse primers was used to amplify TCRbeta CDR3 regions. The RNA source kit depended on sample type: the PAXgene miRNA kit for fixed scalp, the miRNeasy kit for PBMCs, and the RNeasy kit for mouse skin. High-throughput TCRbeta sequencing was used to examine T cell clonal expansion in alopecia areata in both the C3H/HeJ mouse model and human patients. On the human side, TCRbeta sequencing was run on scalp tissue and on sorted CD4+ and CD8+ peripheral blood T cells from healthy controls and from alopecia areata patients with either patchy or totalis/universalis disease.

The library was generated by the immunoSEQ multiplex PCR assay. RNA was extracted from all samples and reverse transcribed into cDNA, which served as template for TCR sequencing. SuperScript III was used for first-strand cDNA synthesis, primed with a 2:1 mix of oligo-dT and random hexamers. A synthetic immune receptor repertoire was used to gauge amplification bias, and whatever bias remained was removed computationally. Libraries were sequenced on Illumina HiSeq with 60 bp reads covering the CDR3, read from J toward V. Regarding the original processing steps: After raw reads were preprocessed to remove errors, the CDR3 was defined following IMGT conventions as running from the conserved cysteine to phenylalanine. Clonality was computed as 1 minus the Shannon entropy, with the entropy normalized by log2 of the number of productive unique TCRs. Whether each scalp clone was CD4 or CD8 was inferred by checking scalp TCRbeta sequences against the CD4 and CD8 repertoires from sorted blood. The table comes from immuneACCESS by way of TCRdb, which keeps in-frame sequences with V and J called. Part of the clones is missing from these tables; in studies checked, under half for an unresolved V gene and the rest for unknown reasons. That table is the source of V, J and clone size, and D and trimming were worked out from the DNA. This sample was tabulated with around 110,000 clones, among which there are no singletons. Of the sample, 15% to 20% is held by the ten largest clones.

This clone was observed a few times. There is no known antigen for this receptor. Gene names and germline sequences refer to the mouse in this case. The read ends 4 residues early relative to the CDR3; the germline J gene fills the gap. The germline V gene gives CDR1 as NSHNY and CDR2 as SYGAGN. The V end gives up 0 bases and the J end 6 bases, leaving 7 bases in the junction not matched to a gene. Counted from cysteine to phenylalanine, this CDR3 has 17 amino acids. Of the CDR3's DNA, 39 bases were read; they are in frame from base 1. General conclusions and limits of the study: TCR sequences shared between patients were less clear than in mice, possibly partly because of HLA diversity in the patient population. Compared with normal scalp, lesional scalp, particularly in alopecia totalis/universalis, had higher clonality and more expanded CD8+ clones, which suggests antigenic drive. Unlike mouse skin, which is dominated by gammadelta T cells, normal human skin has resident alphabeta T cells that are also sequenced, and this complicates analysis of the scalp TCR repertoire.

The receptor comes from a C3H/HeJ mouse with alopecia areata. This mouse strain carries MHC haplotype H2-k. What was sequenced was lesional skin. The rearranged chain carries TRBV13-1 and TRBJ2-2; TRBD2 aligns with 11 central bases. The sequenced part of the CDR3 DNA is TGTGCCAGCAGTGATGCATTGACTGGGGGGGACCCCGGG. The resulting protein is CASSDALTGGDPG. The entire CDR3 reads CASSDALTGGDPGQLYF.